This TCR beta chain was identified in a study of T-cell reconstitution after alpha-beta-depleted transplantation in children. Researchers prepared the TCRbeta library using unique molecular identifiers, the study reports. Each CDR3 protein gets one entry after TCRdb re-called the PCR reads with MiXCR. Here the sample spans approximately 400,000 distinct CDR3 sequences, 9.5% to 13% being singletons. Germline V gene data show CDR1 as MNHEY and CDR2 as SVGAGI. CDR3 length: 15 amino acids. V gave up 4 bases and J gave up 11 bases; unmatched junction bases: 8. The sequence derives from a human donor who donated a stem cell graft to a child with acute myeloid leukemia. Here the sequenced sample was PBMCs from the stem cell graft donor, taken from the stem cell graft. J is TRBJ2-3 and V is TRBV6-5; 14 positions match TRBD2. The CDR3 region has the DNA TGTGCCAGCAGTTTGGGGACTAGCGGGAGTCGTGGGCAGTATTTT. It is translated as CASSLGTSGSRGQYF.